This is a list of T cell receptor beta chains from one sample in a study of identifying expanded T cells in peripheral blood. The protocol was immunoSEQ multiplex PCR, while the TCRdb copy is restricted to in-frame clones and leaves out a portion. The sample holds roughly 92,000 clones, approximately 90% seen once. Sequencing was carried out using blood. These receptors originate from a person aged 18 to 70 in good health. Both conserved end residues are part of each CDR3. The D gene is left open where the match is weak. The size field is filled for only some rows; it gives once, few, many or a size class.

clone size: NA; D gene: NA; V gene: TRBV30; J gene: TRBJ1-4; CDR3 DNA: TGTGCCTGGGGAGGTAGGAGTGAAAAACTGTTTTTT; CDR3 protein: CAWGGRSEKLFF
clone size: NA; D gene: NA; V gene: TRBV29-1; J gene: TRBJ1-1; CDR3 DNA: TGCAGCGTTGACGAGGGGGTTGAAGCTTTCTTT; CDR3 protein: CSVDEGVEAFF
clone size: NA; D gene: NA; V gene: TRBV4-2; J gene: TRBJ2-3; CDR3 DNA: TGTGCCAGCAGCCCCCGAAAAGAGGGGCCAGATACGCAGTATTTT; CDR3 protein: CASSPRKEGPDTQYF
clone size: NA; D gene: NA; V gene: TRBV11-2; J gene: TRBJ2-7; CDR3 DNA: TGTGCCAGCAGCTCCGGGGGACGACCCTACGAGCAGTACTTC; CDR3 protein: CASSSGGRPYEQYF
clone size: NA; D gene: NA; V gene: TRBV12-5; J gene: TRBJ1-5; CDR3 DNA: TGTGCTAGTGGTTTGGTAGGCCTAACCGGCTACCGGGCCAAGGAGGAAGATCAGCCCCAGCATTTT; CDR3 protein: CASGLVGLTGYRAKEEDQPQHF
clone size: NA; D gene: TRBD1; V gene: TRBV15; J gene: TRBJ1-2; CDR3 DNA: TGTGCCACCAGCAGACGATCAGGGGGCGCGATCTATGGCTACACCTTC; CDR3 protein: CATSRRSGGAIYGYTF
clone size: NA; D gene: TRBD1; V gene: TRBV12-5; J gene: TRBJ1-1; CDR3 DNA: TGTGCTAGTGGTTTGTACATACAGGGGACTGAAGCTTTCTTT; CDR3 protein: CASGLYIQGTEAFF
clone size: NA; D gene: NA; V gene: TRBV4-3; J gene: TRBJ2-7; CDR3 DNA: TGCGCCAGCAGCCAAGATGTGGGGTTTGGGCAGTACTTC; CDR3 protein: CASSQDVGFGQYF
clone size: NA; D gene: TRBD2; V gene: TRBV4-1; J gene: TRBJ2-4; CDR3 DNA: TGCGCCAGCAGCCAAGATAAACAGCTAGCGGTAGTCAAAAACATTCAGTACTTC; CDR3 protein: CASSQDKQLAVVKNIQYF
clone size: NA; D gene: TRBD1; V gene: TRBV7-9; J gene: TRBJ2-2; CDR3 DNA: TGTGCCAGCCGGCGGGGACAGGGCCCCGGGGAGCTGTTTTTT; CDR3 protein: CASRRGQGPGELFF
clone size: NA; D gene: TRBD1; V gene: TRBV28; J gene: TRBJ1-4; CDR3 DNA: TGTGCCAGCAGTTTCGGGGGGACAGGGGGTGAAAAACTGTTTTTT; CDR3 protein: CASSFGGTGGEKLFF
clone size: NA; D gene: NA; V gene: TRBV7-8; J gene: TRBJ1-4; CDR3 DNA: TGTGCCAGCAGCCCGAACAGGGTGAATAATGAAAAACTGTTTTTT; CDR3 protein: CASSPNRVNNEKLFF
clone size: NA; D gene: NA; V gene: TRBV30; J gene: TRBJ2-7; CDR3 DNA: TGTGCCTGGAGTGCCGCCTCCGGCAGACGATTTACGTACGAGCAGTACTTC; CDR3 protein: CAWSAASGRRFTYEQYF
clone size: NA; D gene: NA; V gene: TRBV2; J gene: TRBJ1-2; CDR3 DNA: TGTGCCAGCAGCGCTCGGATTTTGCCCTATGGCTACACCTTC; CDR3 protein: CASSARILPYGYTF
clone size: once; D gene: TRBD1; V gene: TRBV18; J gene: TRBJ1-5; CDR3 DNA: TGTGCCAGCTCACCCGAAGGACAGGGGAATCAGCCCCAGCATTTT; CDR3 protein: CASSPEGQGNQPQHF
clone size: NA; D gene: TRBD1; V gene: TRBV7-2; J gene: TRBJ1-4; CDR3 DNA: TGTGCCAGCAGCGCCTACGGGACAGGGGATGAAAAACTGTTTTTT; CDR3 protein: CASSAYGTGDEKLFF
clone size: NA; D gene: NA; V gene: TRBV7-8; J gene: TRBJ1-6; CDR3 DNA: TGTGCCAGCAACTTGGCAGGGGAGAACTATAATTCACCCCTCCACTTT; CDR3 protein: CASNLAGENYNSPLHF
clone size: NA; D gene: NA; V gene: TRBV6-5; J gene: TRBJ2-3; CDR3 DNA: TGTGCCAGCAGTGTGGACTTCACAGATACGCAGTATTTT; CDR3 protein: CASSVDFTDTQYF
clone size: few; D gene: TRBD2; V gene: TRBV7-2; J gene: TRBJ2-3; CDR3 DNA: TGTGCCAGCGCGAATTCCCGGGGGGGCGCAGATACGCAGTATTTT; CDR3 protein: CASANSRGGADTQYF
clone size: NA; D gene: NA; V gene: TRBV18; J gene: TRBJ2-7; CDR3 DNA: TGTGCCAGCTCAACTGGGGACTACGAGCAGTACTTC; CDR3 protein: CASSTGDYEQYF
clone size: NA; D gene: TRBD1; V gene: TRBV18; J gene: TRBJ2-1; CDR3 DNA: TGTGCCAGCTCAGGACAGGTCAATGAGCAGTTCTTC; CDR3 protein: CASSGQVNEQFF
clone size: NA; D gene: NA; V gene: TRBV7-2; J gene: TRBJ2-7; CDR3 DNA: TGTGCCAGCAGCTCCCCAGGGTCCTACGAGCAGTACTTC; CDR3 protein: CASSSPGSYEQYF
clone size: NA; D gene: NA; V gene: TRBV19; J gene: TRBJ1-3; CDR3 DNA: TGTGCCAGCTTCCAATGGGGCATCTCTGGAAACACCATATATTTT; CDR3 protein: CASFQWGISGNTIYF
clone size: NA; D gene: NA; V gene: TRBV11-2; J gene: TRBJ1-1; CDR3 DNA: TGTGCCAGCAGCTTAACAGCCCGGCGGGAGGAAGCTTTCTTT; CDR3 protein: CASSLTARREEAFF
clone size: NA; D gene: NA; V gene: TRBV4-1; J gene: TRBJ1-2; CDR3 DNA: TGCGCCAGCAGCCAAGGGTATGGGACGGGTCTGAAGGGCTACACCTTC; CDR3 protein: CASSQGYGTGLKGYTF
clone size: NA; D gene: NA; V gene: TRBV6-1; J gene: TRBJ2-3; CDR3 DNA: TGTGCCAGCAGTGAAGCAGGGTGGTTGCGAGTGCGGAGAGATACGCAGTATTTT; CDR3 protein: CASSEAGWLRVRRDTQYF
clone size: NA; D gene: NA; V gene: TRBV19; J gene: TRBJ2-6; CDR3 DNA: TGTGCCAGTAGTATATTGAGCTCTGGGGCCAACGTCCTGACTTTC; CDR3 protein: CASSILSSGANVLTF
clone size: NA; D gene: NA; V gene: TRBV19; J gene: TRBJ1-6; CDR3 DNA: TGTGCCAGTTCTATCTCAGGAGGGCGAGGAGGGTCTTCACCCCTCCACTTT; CDR3 protein: CASSISGGRGGSSPLHF
clone size: NA; D gene: NA; V gene: TRBV28; J gene: TRBJ1-3; CDR3 DNA: TGTGCCAGCAGTTTATATGGGGGGAACACCATATATTTT; CDR3 protein: CASSLYGGNTIYF
clone size: NA; D gene: NA; V gene: TRBV30; J gene: TRBJ2-7; CDR3 DNA: TGTGCCTGGAGTGTAGGGGTACTCTACGAGCAGTACTTC; CDR3 protein: CAWSVGVLYEQYF
clone size: NA; D gene: TRBD1; V gene: TRBV18; J gene: TRBJ1-2; CDR3 DNA: TGTGCCAGCTCACCAACCCAGGGGGCAGACTATGGCTACACCTTC; CDR3 protein: CASSPTQGADYGYTF
clone size: NA; D gene: NA; V gene: TRBV7-8; J gene: TRBJ1-4; CDR3 DNA: TGTGCCAGCAGCACCGTGGGAATCCGTAATGAAAAACTGTTTTTT; CDR3 protein: CASSTVGIRNEKLFF
clone size: NA; D gene: NA; V gene: TRBV2; J gene: TRBJ2-3; CDR3 DNA: TGTGCCAGCACCGGGGGAGATACGCAGTATTTT; CDR3 protein: CASTGGDTQYF
clone size: NA; D gene: TRBD1; V gene: TRBV10-3; J gene: TRBJ2-7; CDR3 DNA: TGTGCCATCAGTCGCACAGGGGAAACTTCTGCTTACGAGCAGTACTTC; CDR3 protein: CAISRTGETSAYEQYF
clone size: NA; D gene: NA; V gene: TRBV28; J gene: TRBJ2-2; CDR3 DNA: TGTGCCAGCAGTTTAAAGGCTTGGGGCGGGGAGCTGTTTTTT; CDR3 protein: CASSLKAWGGELFF
clone size: NA; D gene: NA; V gene: TRBV7-9; J gene: TRBJ2-5; CDR3 DNA: TGTGCCAGCAGGCGAGGACAGAGGCAAGAGACCCAGTACTTC; CDR3 protein: CASRRGQRQETQYF
clone size: NA; D gene: NA; V gene: TRBV30; J gene: TRBJ2-7; CDR3 DNA: NA; CDR3 protein: CAWSVGTGAGEQYF
clone size: NA; D gene: NA; V gene: TRBV5-6; J gene: TRBJ2-3; CDR3 DNA: TGTGCCAGCAGCTTGGCCGGCACAGATACGCAGTATTTT; CDR3 protein: CASSLAGTDTQYF
clone size: NA; D gene: NA; V gene: TRBV7-9; J gene: TRBJ2-3; CDR3 DNA: TGTGCCAGCAGCTTAGGACTGGCCGGTTACACAGATACGCAGTATTTT; CDR3 protein: CASSLGLAGYTDTQYF
clone size: NA; D gene: NA; V gene: TRBV10-3; J gene: TRBJ1-1; CDR3 DNA: TGTGCCATCAGTGAGAGCGGGTCCACCCTGAGGGGCCCTGAAGCTTTCTTT; CDR3 protein: CAISESGSTLRGPEAFF
clone size: NA; D gene: NA; V gene: TRBV11-3; J gene: TRBJ2-5; CDR3 DNA: TGTGCCAGCAGCCCTCGCGGGACCCTCCAAGAGACCCAGTACTTC; CDR3 protein: CASSPRGTLQETQYF
clone size: NA; D gene: NA; V gene: TRBV30; J gene: TRBJ1-6; CDR3 DNA: TGTGCCTGGGGGGAGGGGTATCCGCGTTCACCCCTCCACTTT; CDR3 protein: CAWGEGYPRSPLHF
clone size: NA; D gene: TRBD1; V gene: TRBV5-4; J gene: TRBJ2-1; CDR3 DNA: TGTGCCAGCAGCGTGGGACAGGGTCCTTGGAATGAGCAGTTCTTC; CDR3 protein: CASSVGQGPWNEQFF
clone size: NA; D gene: NA; V gene: TRBV7-2; J gene: TRBJ2-7; CDR3 DNA: TGTGCCAGCAGCTGGGGGCAGGGACACCTCGAGCAGTACTTC; CDR3 protein: CASSWGQGHLEQYF
clone size: NA; D gene: TRBD1; V gene: TRBV10-2; J gene: TRBJ1-5; CDR3 DNA: TGCGCCAGCAGTCCCATCGACAGGGTCACCTATAGCAATCAGCCCCAGCATTTT; CDR3 protein: CASSPIDRVTYSNQPQHF
clone size: NA; D gene: NA; V gene: TRBV4-3; J gene: TRBJ1-2; CDR3 DNA: TGCGCCAGCAGCCAAAACAGGGAAGTGTTTGCCTACACCTTC; CDR3 protein: CASSQNREVFAYTF
clone size: NA; D gene: NA; V gene: TRBV7-2; J gene: TRBJ2-2; CDR3 DNA: TGTGCCAGCAGCTTTGGCTCAGGGGGGAAGCTGTTTTTT; CDR3 protein: CASSFGSGGKLFF
clone size: NA; D gene: NA; V gene: TRBV5-1; J gene: TRBJ2-5; CDR3 DNA: TGCGCCAGCAGCACCGAAGAGACCCAGTACTTC; CDR3 protein: CASSTEETQYF
clone size: once; D gene: NA; V gene: TRBV2; J gene: TRBJ2-7; CDR3 DNA: TGTGCCAGCAGCCGGACAGACGAGACCTACGAGCAGTACTTC; CDR3 protein: CASSRTDETYEQYF
clone size: NA; D gene: NA; V gene: TRBV28; J gene: TRBJ1-2; CDR3 DNA: TGTGCCAGCATGGGGCGGCCTAACTATGGCTACACCTTC; CDR3 protein: CASMGRPNYGYTF
clone size: NA; D gene: NA; V gene: TRBV13; J gene: TRBJ1-1; CDR3 DNA: TGTGCCAGCAGCTTAGGGACAGCGAACACTGAAGCTTTCTTT; CDR3 protein: CASSLGTANTEAFF
clone size: few; D gene: NA; V gene: TRBV18; J gene: TRBJ1-6; CDR3 DNA: TGTGCCAGCTCCCACCTGAGGGGGAATTCACCCCTCCACTTT; CDR3 protein: CASSHLRGNSPLHF
clone size: once; D gene: NA; V gene: TRBV2; J gene: TRBJ2-7; CDR3 DNA: TGTGCCAGCCTTCAGGGGGGCGGGTATCGCGAGCAGTACTTC; CDR3 protein: CASLQGGGYREQYF
clone size: NA; D gene: NA; V gene: TRBV6-6; J gene: TRBJ1-1; CDR3 DNA: TGTGCCAGCAGGGTCAGGGCGAACACTGAAGCTTTCTTT; CDR3 protein: CASRVRANTEAFF
clone size: once; D gene: TRBD1; V gene: TRBV7-8; J gene: TRBJ2-5; CDR3 DNA: TGTGCCAGCAGCTTAGAACAGGGGCAGTACCAAGAGACCCAGTACTTC; CDR3 protein: CASSLEQGQYQETQYF